The entry below gives a single T cell receptor (beta chain) sequence along with its context. This entry belongs to a study of control samples from healthy donors and cancer patients. The CDR3 has 16 amino acids. With 8 bases clipped from V and 6 bases from J, the junction kept 13 bases outside the gene matches. The germline V gene has CDR1 MNHGY and CDR2 SAAAGT. The repertoire was sequenced with immunoSEQ multiplex PCR; TCRdb's copy has only in-frame clones and lacks some. The table lists roughly 120,000 clones, 85% to 95% of them singletons, with about 1.7% in the top ten. The chain employs TRBV6-8 and TRBJ2-3, with 11 bases aligning to TRBD2. The receptor was isolated from a man aged 45-60 years with head and neck cancer. Sequencing input: PBMCs. The DNA of the CDR3 is TGTGCCAGCGCTATTTTTAGCGGGGGGGCGGAGGATACGCAGTATTTT. This gives the protein CASAIFSGGAEDTQYF.